A single sample gave rise to the 20 T cell receptor beta chains below, sequenced in a study of cytomegalovirus exposure and HLA in healthy donors. The study ran its PCR with 60 Vbeta and 13 Jbeta primers. Sequenced by immunoSEQ multiplex PCR; TCRdb stores in-frame clones only, minus some. The sample contains roughly 190,000 clones, about 81% of which appear only once. The sample was PBMCs. Receptor source: a man aged 25-40 years in good health and CMV-seropositive.

The chain recombines TRBV9 with TRBJ2-1; TRBD1 agrees at 7 bases. Per germline, CDR1 SGDLS and CDR2 YYNGEE. This CDR3 is 18 amino acids long. The V gene end was trimmed by 2 bases and the J gene end by 4 bases; junction bases not matched to a gene: 15. The CDR3 region is CASSVDLSGGIAYNEQFF. CDR3 coding DNA: TGTGCCAGCAGCGTCGACCTATCAGGGGGTATAGCGTACAATGAGCAGTTCTTC.

This clone occurred once. This sequence joins TRBV19 and TRBJ2-1; TRBD2 aligns across 9 bases. The CDR3 length is 16 residues. J lost 2 bases, V lost 5 bases, and 7 bases had no gene match. Germline CDR1 is LNHDA and CDR2 is SQIVND (reference sequence). The DNA of the CDR3 is TGTGCCAGTAGTGCCCAGACTAGCGGAGCCTACAATGAGCAGTTCTTC. Residues: CASSAQTSGAYNEQFF.

A few counts support this clone. The chain recombines TRBV29-1 with TRBJ1-5; 8 bases map to TRBD1. The CDR3 extends over 13 amino acids. Trimming took 8 bases from V and 5 from J; bases not matched to a gene: 8. The germline V gene has CDR1 SQVTM and CDR2 ANQGSEA. This CDR3 reads CSIGQGGDQPQHF. In DNA, the CDR3 is TGCAGCATTGGACAGGGTGGAGATCAGCCCCAGCATTTT. Looking up the rest from reference TRBV29-1 and TRBJ1-5 gives the full variable domain: SAVISQKPSRDICQRGTSLTIQCQVDSQVTMMFWYRQQPGQSLTLIATANQGSEATYESGFVIDKFPISRPNLTFSTLTVSNMSPEDSSIYLCSIGQGGDQPQHFGDGTRLSIL.

This rearrangement joins TRBV6-5 to TRBJ2-3, with 8 bases lining up with TRBD2. V was pared by 0 bases and J by 6 bases, with 8 bases of the junction left unmatched. The CDR3 is made up of 16 amino acids. Germline assignment: CDR1 MNHEY and CDR2 SVGAGI. The CDR3 reads CASSYSKRGGHDTQYF. The CDR3, as DNA: TGTGCCAGCAGTTACTCGAAACGGGGGGGCCACGATACGCAGTATTTT.

J is TRBJ2-5 and V is TRBV5-1; 8 nucleotides agree with TRBD1. The CDR3 contains 13 residues. V shed 3 bases and J 5 bases; nucleotides not matched to a gene: 3. CDR1 is SGHRS, CDR2 YFSETQ, per germline. CDR3 DNA: TGCGCCAGCAGCTCGACAGGGGATGAGACCCAGTACTTC. It encodes CASSSTGDETQYF.

As DNA, the CDR3 is TGTGCCAGCAGCTTGGGCCGGGATCGGAGCAGGGATACGCAGTATTTT. Its translation: CASSLGRDRSRDTQYF. The chain is built from TRBV7-2 and TRBJ2-3, with D possibly TRBD2 on 5 matching bases. This CDR3 contains 16 residues. CDR1 and CDR2 from the germline V gene are SGHTA and FQGNSA. V gave up 3 bases and J gave up 6 bases, with 19 bases separating them.

The V and J genes are TRBV4-3 and TRBJ2-5, with 8 nucleotides matching TRBD1. The CDR3 extends over 15 amino acids. Unmatched junction bases numbered 3, after V lost 1 base and J lost 2 bases. From germline, CDR1 is LGHNA and CDR2 YSLEER. The CDR3 loop is CASSQGQGIQETQYF. As DNA, the CDR3 is TGCGCCAGCAGCCAAGGACAGGGGATACAAGAGACCCAGTACTTC.

The rearrangement joins TRBV6-5 to TRBJ1-5; no clear D gene. The V gene lost 2 bases and the J gene lost 7 bases, with 12 bases spanning the gap. Per the germline V gene, CDR1 is MNHEY and CDR2 is SVGAGI. The CDR3 extends over 14 amino acids. This chain's CDR3 is CASSYKRVGQPQHF. In nucleotides, the CDR3 is TGTGCCAGCAGTTACAAGAGGGTTGGACAGCCCCAGCATTTT.

The chain is built from TRBV29-1 and TRBJ2-5; a possible D gene is TRBD1 (6 bases). In germline, CDR1 is SQVTM, CDR2 ANQGSEA. Trimming took off 6 bases at V and 3 bases at J, with 20 bases between the two ends. The CDR3 totals 15 residues. In DNA, the CDR3 is TGCAGCGTCCTGAAATCCCCGGGACACAAAGAGACCCAGTACTTC. Its protein product is CSVLKSPGHKETQYF.

V gene TRBV19 combines with J gene TRBJ1-5; tentatively, D is TRBD1 (6 bases). Germline values: CDR1 LNHDA, CDR2 SQIVND (reference sequence). The CDR3 has 16 amino acids. V was clipped by 3 bases and J by 2 bases, with 14 bases between them. The CDR3 loop reads CASSITQGYRNQPQHF. The CDR3 nucleotides are TGTGCCAGTAGTATCACCCAGGGGTATCGCAATCAGCCCCAGCATTTT.

The chain uses TRBV7-2 and TRBJ2-1, with TRBD2 identical over 10 bases. The CDR3 spans 18 residues. The J segment lost 4 bases and the V segment lost 1 base, leaving 10 bases of the junction unmatched. Germline-derived CDR1 and CDR2 are SGHTA and FQGNSA. CDR3 protein: CASSLEGSGGYLYNEQFF. The CDR3 DNA reads TGTGCCAGCAGCTTAGAGGGTAGCGGGGGGTATTTGTACAATGAGCAGTTCTTC.

This chain joins TRBV4-2 and TRBJ2-3, with 14 nucleotides matching TRBD2. This CDR3 has 18 residues. Per the germline V gene, CDR1 is LGHNA and CDR2 is YNFKEQ. Trimming took 4 bases from V and 2 from J; bases not matched to a gene: 8. CDR3 protein: CASSRGTSGRLVTDTQYF. CDR3 coding DNA: TGTGCCAGCAGCCGGGGGACTAGCGGGAGATTGGTCACAGATACGCAGTATTTT.

CDR3 region: CAWSVRREQFF. CDR3 coding DNA: TGTGCCTGGAGTGTACGGAGGGAGCAGTTCTTC. V is TRBV30 and J is TRBJ2-1; tentatively, D is TRBD2 (5 bases). There are 11 residues in the CDR3. Per the germline V gene, CDR1 is GTSNPN and CDR2 is SVGIG (reference sequence). Deletions cut 0 bases from V and 10 bases from J, with 7 bases between.

The chain is built from TRBV9 and TRBJ2-1, with 9 bases identical to TRBD1. V lost 4 bases and J lost 9; bases outside the gene matches: 14. CDR1 SGDLS and CDR2 YYNGEE come from the germline V gene. The CDR3 consists of 16 residues. The chain's CDR3 is CASSTSTGGRSPEQFF. CDR3 coding DNA: TGTGCCAGCAGCACCTCGACAGGGGGAAGGTCCCCTGAGCAGTTCTTC. The full variable domain, rest sourced from reference TRBV9 and TRBJ2-1, is DSGVTQTPKHLITATGQRVTLRCSPRSGDLSVYWYQQSLDQGLQFLIQYYNGEERAKGNILERFSAQQFPDLHSELNLSSLELGDSALYFCASSTSTGGRSPEQFFGPGTRLTVL.

The chain carries TRBV28 and TRBJ2-7; 7 nucleotides match TRBD2. Trimming at V came to 6 bases and at J to 1 base, leaving 9 bases not matched to a gene. The CDR3 extends over 15 amino acids. Germline lookup yields CDR1 MDHEN and CDR2 SYDVKM. The CDR3 nucleotides read TGTGCCAGCAGCCTCGGTTTCGGGGGGTCCTACGAGCAGTACTTC. Translation: CASSLGFGGSYEQYF.

In its sample, this clone was seen a few times. This chain links TRBV5-1 with TRBJ2-1; D is unclear. This CDR3 has 13 residues. Germline CDR1 and CDR2: SGHRS and YFSETQ. Trimming pared 1 base from V and 1 base from J, leaving 3 bases between. DNA for the CDR3: TGCGCCAGCAGCTTGACATCCTACAATGAGCAGTTCTTC. It specifies CASSLTSYNEQFF.

The V and J genes are TRBV15 and TRBJ2-2; 10 bases are a match to TRBD2. CDR1 and CDR2 (germline): LNHNV, YYDKDF (reference sequence). J lost 8 bases, V lost 5 bases, and 11 bases had no gene match. The CDR3 is made up of 16 amino acids. The CDR3 DNA sequence: TGTGCCACCAGCCCTGGTCTAGCGGGAGTGTCTGGGGAGCTGTTTTTT. Protein: CATSPGLAGVSGELFF. Drawing the rest from reference TRBV15 and TRBJ2-2, the complete variable domain is DAMVIQNPRYQVTQFGKPVTLSCSQTLNHNVMYWYQQKSSQAPKLLFHYYDKDFNNEADTPDNFQSRRPNTSFCFLDIRSPGLGDTAMYLCATSPGLAGVSGELFFGEGSRLTVL.

This clone came up once. V is TRBV6-5 and J is TRBJ1-5; D is possibly TRBD1 (5 bases). With 7 bases removed from V and 2 bases from J, the gap between germline ends came to 12 bases. From germline, CDR1 is MNHEY and CDR2 SVGAGI. This CDR3 comprises 14 residues. In DNA, the CDR3 is TGTGCCAGCACCGGGGGTGGGGGCAATCAGCCCCAGCATTTT. Amino acids: CASTGGGGNQPQHF.

This chain uses TRBV5-1 with TRBJ1-4; 8 nucleotides line up with TRBD1. The germline CDR1 and CDR2 sequences are SGHRS and YFSETQ. The trim removed 5 bases at V and 8 bases at J, leaving 8 bases unmatched. CDR3 size: 14 residues. This chain's CDR3 is CASRGQGAVEKLFF. CDR3 nucleotides: TGCGCCAGCAGGGGTCAGGGGGCGGTGGAAAAACTGTTTTTT.

The genes are TRBV6-4 and TRBJ2-3; 7 bases are a match to TRBD2. CDR3 length: 13 amino acids. Germline CDR1 is MRHNA and CDR2 is SNTAGT. The ends lost 8 bases at V and 2 bases at J; junction bases unmatched: 4. As DNA, the CDR3 is TGTGCCAGCGGAGCGGGGCACACAGATACGCAGTATTTT. The encoded protein is CASGAGHTDTQYF.